This TCR beta chain was documented in a study of regulatory T cells in long-lasting Graves disease. Study results and limitations: Favoring TRBV28, TRBJ1-2 and TRBJ2-5 was a feature seen in persistent disease. New patients shared around 980 public clonotypes, and persistent patients shared more, with approximately 2,500.

The CDR3 loop spans 20 amino acids. Looked up from germline, CDR1 is LNHNV and CDR2 is YYDKDF (reference sequence). Trimming left V 4 bases short and J 7 bases short, with 32 bases between. Building the TCR beta libraries relied on iRepertoire HTBI primers, and CDR3 regions underwent Arm-PCR. TCRdb reprocessed the multiplex PCR reads with MiXCR, giving one entry per CDR3 protein. This table has around 450,000 distinct CDR3 sequences, 15% appearing once. This clonotype has a count of ten or more. Its antigen is currently unknown. Time point of the sample: newly diagnosed GD, antithyroid drugs for less than 3 months. The TCR library was made from RNA extracted from PBMCs. Diagnosing Graves' disease relied on the American Thyroid Association guidelines. These records were also assigned to another study, of T cells in Graves' hyperthyroidism and ophthalmopathy. This second study says: RT-PCR in the first round (using the HTBI primer set) targeted the TCR CDR3.

V and J are TRBV15 and TRBJ2-1; tentatively, D is TRBD1 (7 bases). The receptor was derived from a woman aged 40 to 55 with Graves disease. This material consisted of peripheral blood mononuclear cells (PBMCs), taken at new diagnosis, from a patient treated with antithyroid drugs. CDR3 sequence (DNA): TGTGCCACCAGCACCCCTCGATTCGACAGGGAAGGAGGGTTAGCTAATGAGCAGTTCTTC. It specifies CATSTPRFDREGGLANEQFF. Filled out from reference TRBV15 and TRBJ2-1, the complete variable domain reads DAMVIQNPRYQVTQFGKPVTLSCSQTLNHNVMYWYQQKSSQAPKLLFHYYDKDFNNEADTPDNFQSRRPNTSFCFLDIRSPGLGDTAMYLCATSTPRFDREGGLANEQFFGPGTRLTVL.